This T cell receptor (beta chain) was recovered during a study of response to subunit inactivated influenza vaccine. General observations from the study: With each seasonal influenza vaccination, the authors suggested, few new T cells are recruited.

Via MiXCR, TCRdb re-called the RT-PCR reads, giving one row per CDR3 protein. The sample holds fewer than 600,000 distinct CDR3 sequences, roughly 7.9% seen once. This clonotype was seen a handful of times. Its antigen remains unidentified. The CDR3 is made up of 16 amino acids. Between the trimmed V and J ends, which lost 4 bases and 4 bases, there was a span of 18 bases. Germline V gene lookup returns CDR1 KGHDR and CDR2 SFDVKD. This clonotype was obtained from a man aged 45-69 years who received an inactivated influenza vaccine. Sequencing used PBMCs from blood, obtained roughly 24 months after vaccination. The chain carries TRBV24-1 and TRBJ1-2; D possibly corresponds to TRBD1 (6 bases). The CDR3 DNA is TGTGCCACCAGTGAACCCGACAGGCTACACTCCTATGGCTACACCTTC. Its protein product is CATSEPDRLHSYGYTF.